Reported below is one T cell receptor beta chain. Its cognate antigen has yet to be identified. No quality values exist for individual bases; no much larger clone is one base distant. Trimming leaves V shorter by 2 bases and J shorter by 6 bases, with the junction holding 17 bases beyond the gene matches. From its cysteine to its phenylalanine, the CDR3 spans 18 amino acids. Only CDR3 DNA is held: 54 bases, read in frame from base 1. Via the germline V gene, CDR1 is SGHRS and CDR2 YFSETQ. The record originates from a study of blood T cell repertoires in COVID-19 (TCRdb year 2020). For the study in its entirety: The collaborator samples originated in the United States, Italy and Spain and spanned the acute and convalescent phases of COVID-19. The material from the prospective study consisted of cDNA or gDNA derived from T cells, B-cell-depleted T cells, or PBMCs. The sample metadata nearly always contained a de-identified subject ID, COVID-19 status, age in years and sex. HLA class I and class II types, where available, came from metadata supplied by the sample provider rather than from assay-based typing. The repertoires were released in a freely available public database intended as a resource for research on the immune response to SARS-CoV-2. The dataset comprised deeply sampled blood TCRbeta repertoires from subjects exposed to, actively infected with, or recovered from COVID-19. The samples were drawn from two sources: the first 160 participants of the ongoing ImmuneRACE study, and 950 to 1,500 subjects contributed by 6 global collaborators. The paper's findings and limits, for the study overall: The amount of clinical and demographic metadata varied by source and participant and was provided uncurated.

TCRbeta CDR3 regions were amplified from genomic DNA using the immunoSEQ Assay, a bias-controlled multiplex PCR. The authors processed their data as follows. The number of nucleated cells in each sample was estimated from the amplification of reference gene primers within the assay. Sequence reads were collapsed and filtered to measure the absolute abundance of every unique TCRbeta CDR3 rearrangement. For each sample, productive Simpson clonality was calculated by taking the square root of Simpson's diversity index across productive rearrangements. TCRdb re-hosts the immuneACCESS table, in-frame sequences only. Its copies lack some clones; in the studies checked, an unresolved V gene accounts for under half of them, and the cause for the rest is not known. The D gene and trimming were derived from the DNA, and the V and J assignments and clone size from that table. For this sample there are a few hundred thousand clones; around 87% appear just once. The ten most abundant clones make up around 4.5% of the sample.

Participants in the prospective study were aged about 18 to 95 years, lived in 20 to 30 United States geographic areas, and enrolled through a virtual design. To assign participants to cohorts, the prospective study relied on clinical history that participants themselves reported in a screening survey and a study questionnaire. Mobile phlebotomists in the prospective study collected whole blood, serum and a nasopharyngeal or oropharyngeal swab from every participant. Over a roughly 2-month period, participants in the prospective study had the option of providing additional blood draws and questionnaires. Before DNA extraction, blood samples from the prospective study were shipped at room temperature or frozen.

The sequence joins TRBV5-1 to TRBJ2-1; the central 7 bases match TRBD2. The specimen was PBMCs or T cells enriched from blood (not recorded which). The sequence was obtained from a woman in her late teens or twenties with acute COVID-19. CDR3 reads: CASSLEASGVEGLNEQFF. The base sequence is TGCGCCAGCAGCTTAGAGGCTAGCGGCGTTGAGGGGCTCAATGAGCAGTTCTTC.